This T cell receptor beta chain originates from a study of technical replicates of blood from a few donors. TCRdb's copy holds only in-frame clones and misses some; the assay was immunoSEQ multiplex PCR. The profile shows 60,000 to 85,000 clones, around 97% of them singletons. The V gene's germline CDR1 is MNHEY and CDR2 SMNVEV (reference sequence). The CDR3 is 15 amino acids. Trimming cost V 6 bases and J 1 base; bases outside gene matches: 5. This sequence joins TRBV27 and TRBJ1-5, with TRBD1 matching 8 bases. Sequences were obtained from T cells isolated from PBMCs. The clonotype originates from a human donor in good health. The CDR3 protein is CASSPRGLSNQPQHF. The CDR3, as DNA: TGTGCCAGCAGCCCCAGGGGGCTAAGCAATCAGCCCCAGCATTTT.